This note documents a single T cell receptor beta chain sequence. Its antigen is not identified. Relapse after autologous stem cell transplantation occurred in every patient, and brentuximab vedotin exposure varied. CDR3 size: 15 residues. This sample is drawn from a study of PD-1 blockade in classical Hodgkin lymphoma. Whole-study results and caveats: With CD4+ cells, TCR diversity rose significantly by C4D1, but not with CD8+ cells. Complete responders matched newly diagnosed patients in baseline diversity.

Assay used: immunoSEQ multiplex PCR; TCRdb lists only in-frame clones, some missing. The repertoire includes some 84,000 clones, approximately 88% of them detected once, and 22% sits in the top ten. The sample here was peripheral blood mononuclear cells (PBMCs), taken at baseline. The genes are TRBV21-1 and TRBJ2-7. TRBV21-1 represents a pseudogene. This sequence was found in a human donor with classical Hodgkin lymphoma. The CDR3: CASSSILISGDEQYF. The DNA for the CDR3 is TGTGCCAGCAGCAGCATTTTGATCTCGGGCGACGAGCAGTACTTC.